Listed here are 10 T cell receptor beta chains from one sample, sequenced in a study of T cell responses to AZD1222 COVID-19 vaccine. Sequencing used immunoSEQ multiplex PCR; TCRdb keeps in-frame clones, though not all of them. The sample has 160,000 or so clones, roughly 89% seen once. This material consisted of peripheral blood, taken on day 0 of AZD1222 vaccination. The receptors originated from an adult in good health.

This rearrangement joins TRBV30 to TRBJ1-4, with D unresolved. V lost 4 bases and J 3 bases, leaving 12 bases between the germline ends. CDR3 length equals 14 residues. Germline V gene sequence: CDR1 GTSNPN, CDR2 SVGIG (reference sequence). Here the CDR3 reads CAWKSGVANEKLFF. The DNA of the CDR3 is TGTGCCTGGAAAAGTGGCGTAGCTAATGAAAAACTGTTTTTT.

V gene TRBV9 combines with J gene TRBJ2-2; 14 bases align to TRBD2. Germline values: CDR1 SGDLS, CDR2 YYNGEE. J was trimmed by 5 bases and V by 4 bases; bases with no gene match: 7. This CDR3 is built from 17 residues. CDR3 bases: TGTGCCAGCAGCTCGGGACTAGCGGGAGTCCGAACCGGGGAGCTGTTTTTT. This codes for CASSSGLAGVRTGELFF.

V is TRBV7-8 and J is TRBJ2-7; 10 bases map to TRBD2. The CDR3 consists of 18 residues. The germline V gene has CDR1 SGHVS and CDR2 FQNEAQ. V lost 0 bases to trimming and J lost 2 bases; unmatched junction nucleotides: 10. The CDR3 bases are TGTGCCAGCAGCTTAGCGCAACTACCGGGACTAGCGCCCTACGAGCAGTACGTC. This translates into CASSLAQLPGLAPYEQYV.

The chain joins TRBV7-9 to TRBJ1-4; no reliable D call. The CDR3 is 14 residues long. Trimming shortened V by 2 bases and J by 1 base, and 5 bases separated the two germline ends. Germline CDR1 and CDR2: SEHNR and FQNEAQ (reference sequence). As DNA, the CDR3 is TGTGCCAGCAGCTTATCAGGAACTAATGAAAAACTGTTTTTT. Its translation is CASSLSGTNEKLFF.

The chain couples TRBV20-1 to TRBJ1-1; no definite D call. Germline assignment: CDR1 DFQATT and CDR2 SNEGSKA (reference sequence). The V end was cut by 3 bases, the J end by 1 base, with 3 bases between. CDR3 length: 11 amino acids. The CDR3 here is CSASGNTEAFF. CDR3 coding DNA: TGCAGTGCTAGCGGGAACACTGAAGCTTTCTTT.

The rearrangement joins TRBV7-2 to TRBJ1-2; D perhaps matches TRBD1 (5 bases). Trimming took 5 bases from V and 0 from J, leaving 10 bases between them. The CDR3 is 14 residues long. The germline V gene encodes CDR1 SGHTA and CDR2 FQGNSA. This CDR3 is CASSLQGANYGYTF. CDR3 nucleotides: TGTGCCAGCAGCCTACAAGGGGCTAACTATGGCTACACCTTC.

The chain combines TRBV2 with TRBJ2-1; no reliable D call. The CDR3 covers 15 residues. The V end lost 2 bases, the J end lost 5 bases, and 13 bases lay between the germline ends. In germline, CDR1 is SNHLY, CDR2 FYNNEI. CDR3 region: CASSERWGRHNEQFF. The DNA of the CDR3 is TGTGCCAGCAGTGAAAGGTGGGGTCGCCACAATGAGCAGTTCTTC.

V gene TRBV6-2 or TRBV6-3 combines with J gene TRBJ2-7; 8 bases are shared with TRBD2. Germline V gene data show CDR1 as MNHEY and CDR2 as SVGEGT. V was clipped by 5 bases and J by 4 bases; unmatched bases: 10. The CDR3 has 15 amino acids. This chain's CDR3 is CASSRPGLVSYEQYF. The CDR3 nucleotides read TGTGCCAGCAGTAGACCGGGACTAGTATCGTACGAGCAGTACTTC.

The gene calls are TRBV9 and TRBJ2-1; 9 bases line up with TRBD2. This CDR3 contains 15 residues. The V gene's germline CDR1 is SGDLS and CDR2 YYNGEE. J was trimmed by 6 bases and V by 1 base; bases with no gene match: 5. The CDR3 protein is CASSVQAGGANEQFF. The CDR3 nucleotides are TGTGCCAGCAGCGTACAAGCGGGAGGCGCCAATGAGCAGTTCTTC. Based on the CDR3 plus reference TRBV9 and TRBJ2-1, the full variable domain is DSGVTQTPKHLITATGQRVTLRCSPRSGDLSVYWYQQSLDQGLQFLIQYYNGEERAKGNILERFSAQQFPDLHSELNLSSLELGDSALYFCASSVQAGGANEQFFGPGTRLTVL.

V usage is TRBV12-3 or TRBV12-4 and J usage is TRBJ1-1; a weak D match, TRBD1 (5 bases). The CDR3 runs 11 residues. V was pared by 8 bases and J by 9 bases, with 13 bases between. The CDR3 loop reads CASYWGNQAFF. CDR3 DNA: TGTGCCAGCTATTGGGGGAATCAAGCTTTCTTT.